This T cell receptor beta chain was sequenced in a study of graft-versus-host responses after intestinal transplantation (TCRdb year 2021). In terms of the full investigation: Recipients received multivisceral, liver-intestinal, or isolated intestinal transplants. Every recipient was given anti-thymocyte globulin induction, then maintenance tacrolimus and steroids for 3 to 4 years. Bulk TCR-beta CDR3 sequencing was used to track graft-versus-host and host-versus-graft alloreactive T cell clones in the graft, circulation and bone marrow after intestinal transplantation. Alloreactive clones were identified by sequencing pre-transplant mixed lymphocyte reaction products and comparing these products with unstimulated pre-transplant donor and recipient T cells. The cohort enrolled approximately 24 intestinal transplant recipients including one retransplant, and a few patients lacking pretransplant specimens were excluded. Donor T cell macrochimerism was defined as a peak of at least 4% donor T cells among recipient peripheral blood mononuclear cells. Rather than going through the commercial service, samples from three later patients were sequenced in-house on an Illumina MiSeq and processed with MiXCR. The full study reports these points: The relatively low number and heterogeneity of intestinal transplant patients limited the conclusions. GvH clones were detected in recipient bone marrow, and some appeared earlier in ileal mucosa or blood, consistent with an intestinal mucosal origin. High GvH to HvG T cell clonal ratios were observed in the allografts of patients with donor T cell macrochimerism. Peak levels of circulating GvH clones were associated with declines in HvG clones early after transplant.

Looking up the germline V gene (reference sequence) yields CDR1 LNHDA and CDR2 SQIVND. Trimmed from V: 4 bases; trimmed from J: 3 bases; junction bases lacking a gene match: 5. Taken from cysteine to phenylalanine, the CDR3 has 15 residues. Just the 45-base CDR3 DNA is kept, in frame starting at base 1. This clone showed up just once. Its antigen remains undetermined. There are no base qualities to consult, and no much larger clone falls within one base. To prepare the library, the immunoSEQ multiplex PCR assay was applied. For most patients, genomic DNA was isolated using the Qiagen DNeasy Blood and Tissue Kit and was shipped frozen to Adaptive Biotechnologies for TCR sequencing. For most patients, high-throughput TCR-beta CDR3 sequencing of genomic DNA was performed by Adaptive Biotechnologies. In the source study's methods: TCR sequencing data for around 20 patients were retrieved from Adaptive's ImmunoSEQ software; a few other patients were processed with MiXCR and VDJtools. CD4 versus CD8 sorting errors were corrected by removing sequences found in both subsets at a frequency ratio below 5:1. Because the origin of CDR3 nucleotide sequences shared between donor and recipient could not be assigned, those sequences were removed. Alloreactive clones required at least 2-fold expansion over unstimulated cells and minimum CFSE-low frequency of 0.002% (template counts) or 0.001% (read counts). Clones detected in sequenced pre-transplant spleen, lymph node, or MLR CFSE-low populations of the donor or recipient were defined as mappable. Cumulative frequency of alloreactive clones was calculated as a percentage of all sequences weighted by copy number. TCRdb retrieved this table from immuneACCESS and kept in-frame rearrangements only. Not all clones are present; in checked studies, unresolved V genes account for under half, and no reason is known for the remainder. The DNA was the basis for D and trimming; V, J and clone size are from that table. Within this sample are about 150,000 clones, with around 90% of them counted one time only. The ten largest make up 0.19% of the sample.

The time point label on this specimen signifies: cells obtained before transplantation from donor or recipient. CD3+CD4+ and CD3+CD8+ populations were FACS-sorted from unstimulated pre-transplant donor and recipient cells taken from spleen or lymph nodes. The sequenced sample was unstimulated CD4+ T cells sorted from spleen or lymph node cells, obtained before intestinal transplant. This sequence originates from a human donor who received an intestinal transplant. Here the chain combines TRBV19 and TRBJ2-1; TRBD1 agrees with 8 junctional bases. At the DNA level, the sequence is TGTGCCAGTAGTAAAGGACAGGGATTCTACAATGAGCAGTTCTTC. Its translation is CASSKGQGFYNEQFF.